The clone carrying this T cell receptor beta chain was seen a few times. Its antigen remains unknown. These data come from a study of T-cell memory formation after mild COVID-19. Overall study findings and caveats: Clones which contracted sat mainly in CM and EM if CD4+, and in EMRA if CD8+.

TCR alpha and TCR beta cDNA libraries with sample barcodes and UMIs came from 5'RACE using constant-segment primers. One entry per CDR3 protein, called by TCRdb with MiXCR from the 5' RACE reads. The sample shows approximately 400,000 distinct CDR3 sequences, 20% to 25% of them seen only once. Germline CDR1 and CDR2: SEHNR and FQNEAQ (reference sequence). V shed 5 bases, J shed 8 bases, and the junction held 12 bases outside the gene matches. This CDR3 spans 15 amino acids. The TCR was taken from an adult woman who had mild COVID-19 (a few samples of this study predate the infection). Cell type and time point are not known. Material: PBMCs or a T cell subset sorted from them (not recorded which). This chain links TRBV7-9 with TRBJ2-1; TRBD2 matches 7 bases. CDR3 nucleotide sequence: TGTGCCAGCAGCCCCGCGGGGGTTAGTAGCTATGAGCAGTTCTTC. Its translation: CASSPAGVSSYEQFF.